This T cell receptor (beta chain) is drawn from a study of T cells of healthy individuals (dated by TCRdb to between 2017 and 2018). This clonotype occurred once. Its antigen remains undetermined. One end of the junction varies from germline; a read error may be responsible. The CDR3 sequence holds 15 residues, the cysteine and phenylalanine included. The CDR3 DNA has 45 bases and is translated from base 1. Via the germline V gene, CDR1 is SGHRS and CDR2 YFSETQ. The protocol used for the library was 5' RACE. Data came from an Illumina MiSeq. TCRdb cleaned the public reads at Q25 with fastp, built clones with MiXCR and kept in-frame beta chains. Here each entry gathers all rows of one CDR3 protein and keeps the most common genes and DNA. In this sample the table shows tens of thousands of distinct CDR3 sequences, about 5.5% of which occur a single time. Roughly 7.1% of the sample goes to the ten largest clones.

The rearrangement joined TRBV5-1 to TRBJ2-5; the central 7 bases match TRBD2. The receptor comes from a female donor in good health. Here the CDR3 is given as CASSLVGGSGETKYF. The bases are TGCGCCAGCAGCTTGGTGGGCGGGAGTGGAGAGACCAAGTACTTC.